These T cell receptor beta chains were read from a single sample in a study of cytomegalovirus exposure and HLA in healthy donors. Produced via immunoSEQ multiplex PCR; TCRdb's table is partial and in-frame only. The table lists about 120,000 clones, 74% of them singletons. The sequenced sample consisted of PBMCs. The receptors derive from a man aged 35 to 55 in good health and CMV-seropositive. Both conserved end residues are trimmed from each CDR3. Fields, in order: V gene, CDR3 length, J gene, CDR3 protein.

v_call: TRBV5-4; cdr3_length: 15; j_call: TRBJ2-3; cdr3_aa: ASRVGSGGLGTDTQY
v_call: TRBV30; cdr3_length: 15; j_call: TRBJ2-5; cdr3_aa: AWSPGSWAAAWETQY
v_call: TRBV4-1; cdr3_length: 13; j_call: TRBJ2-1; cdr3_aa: ASSGGQGSYNEQF
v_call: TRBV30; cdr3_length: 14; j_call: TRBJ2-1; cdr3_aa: AWSTDGAGGLNEQF
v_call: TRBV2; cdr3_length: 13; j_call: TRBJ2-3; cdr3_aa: ASSLSGGSGDTQY
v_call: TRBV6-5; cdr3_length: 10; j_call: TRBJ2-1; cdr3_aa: ATSPLGLVQF
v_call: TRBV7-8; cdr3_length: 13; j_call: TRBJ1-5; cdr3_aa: ASSFGQGEGQPQH
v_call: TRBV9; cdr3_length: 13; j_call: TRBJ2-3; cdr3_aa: ASSLGQGKTDTQY
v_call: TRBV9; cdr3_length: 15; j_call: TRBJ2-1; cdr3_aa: ASSVEVSASSYNEQF
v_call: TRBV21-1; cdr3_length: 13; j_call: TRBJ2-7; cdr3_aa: ASSPRDRGSYEQY
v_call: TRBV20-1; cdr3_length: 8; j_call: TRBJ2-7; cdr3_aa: SARASEQY
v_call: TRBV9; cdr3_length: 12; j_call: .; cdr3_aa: ASSVGDRHYEQY
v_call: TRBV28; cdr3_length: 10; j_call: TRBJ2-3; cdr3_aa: ASGDRADTQY
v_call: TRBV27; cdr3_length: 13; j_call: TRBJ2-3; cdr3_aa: ASSLRDRVGDTQY
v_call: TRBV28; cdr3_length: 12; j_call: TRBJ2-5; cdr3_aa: ASSRINEGETQY
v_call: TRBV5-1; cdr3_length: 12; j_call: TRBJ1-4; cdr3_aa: ASSPRQGGEKLF
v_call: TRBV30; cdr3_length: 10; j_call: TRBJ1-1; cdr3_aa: AWRRRDTEAF
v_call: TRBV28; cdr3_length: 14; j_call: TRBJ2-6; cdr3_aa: ASIPVRGSGANVLT
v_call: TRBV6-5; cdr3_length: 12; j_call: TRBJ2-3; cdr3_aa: ASSPTRFTDTQY
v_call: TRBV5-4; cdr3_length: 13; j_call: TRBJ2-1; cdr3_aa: ASSLPGQGGNEQF
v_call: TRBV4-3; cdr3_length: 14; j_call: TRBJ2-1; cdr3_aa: ASSQDSPNRGNEQF
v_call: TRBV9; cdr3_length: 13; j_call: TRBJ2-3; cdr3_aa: ASSSRVTEADTQY
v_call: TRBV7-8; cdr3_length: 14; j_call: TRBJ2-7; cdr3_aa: ASSPAGGGGPNEQY
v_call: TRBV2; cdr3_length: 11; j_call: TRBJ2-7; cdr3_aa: ASGQDRHYEQY
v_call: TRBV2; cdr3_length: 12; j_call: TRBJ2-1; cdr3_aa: ASSLTSGYNEQF
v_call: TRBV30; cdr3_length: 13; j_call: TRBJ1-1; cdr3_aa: AWSVSNRVNTEAF
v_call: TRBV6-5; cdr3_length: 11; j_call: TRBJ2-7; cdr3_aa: ASSTGGYYEQY
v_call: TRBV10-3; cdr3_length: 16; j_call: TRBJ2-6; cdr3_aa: AIRDRDQTASGANVLT
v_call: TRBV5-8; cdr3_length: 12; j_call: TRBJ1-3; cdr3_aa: ASSFLTGGNTIY
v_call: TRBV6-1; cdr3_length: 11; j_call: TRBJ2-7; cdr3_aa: ASRKTGAYEQY
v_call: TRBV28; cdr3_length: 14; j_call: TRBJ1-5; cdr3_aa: ASSLFSGQNSLPQH
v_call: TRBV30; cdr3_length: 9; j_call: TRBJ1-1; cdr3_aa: AWTPRSEAF
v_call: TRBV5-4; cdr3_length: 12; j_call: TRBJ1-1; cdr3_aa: ASSLYQGNTEAF
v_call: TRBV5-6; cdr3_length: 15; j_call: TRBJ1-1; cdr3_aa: ASRTRAGTKLNTEAF
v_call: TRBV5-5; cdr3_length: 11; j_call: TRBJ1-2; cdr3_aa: ASSWEGQGGYT
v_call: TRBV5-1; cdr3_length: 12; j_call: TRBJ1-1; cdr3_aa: ASSLAPGNTEAF
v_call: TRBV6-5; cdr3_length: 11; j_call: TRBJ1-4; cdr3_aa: ASRGQNNEKLF
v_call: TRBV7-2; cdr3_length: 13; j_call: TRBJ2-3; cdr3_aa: ASSFSLSGTDTQY
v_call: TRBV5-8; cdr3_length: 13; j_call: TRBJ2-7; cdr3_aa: ASSLLSGALYEQY